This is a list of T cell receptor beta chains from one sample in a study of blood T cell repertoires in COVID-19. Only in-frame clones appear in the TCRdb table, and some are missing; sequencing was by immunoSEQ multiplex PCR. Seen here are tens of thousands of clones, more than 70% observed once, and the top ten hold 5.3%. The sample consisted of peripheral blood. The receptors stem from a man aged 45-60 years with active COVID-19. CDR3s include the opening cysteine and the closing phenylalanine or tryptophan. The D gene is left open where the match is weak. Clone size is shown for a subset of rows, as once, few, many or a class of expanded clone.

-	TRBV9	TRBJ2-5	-	CASSATSRGETQYF	TGTGCCAGCAGCGCAACTAGCCGTGGAGAGACCCAGTACTTC
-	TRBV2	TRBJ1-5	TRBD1	CASQQDRDQSQHF	TGTGCCAGCCAGCAAGACAGGGATCAGTCCCAGCATTTT
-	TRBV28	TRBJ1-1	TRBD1	CASSETGGDTEAFF	TGTGCCAGTTCGGAGACAGGGGGGGACACTGAAGCTTTCTTT
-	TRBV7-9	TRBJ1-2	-	CASSTGQRNYGYTF	TGTGCCAGCAGCACCGGACAGAGGAACTATGGCTACACCTTC
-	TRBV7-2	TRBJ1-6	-	CASSDQGYSPLHF	TGTGCCAGCAGCGACCAGGGATATTCACCCCTCCACTTT
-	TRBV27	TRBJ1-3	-	CASSPYSGNTIYF	TGTGCCAGCAGTCCCTACTCTGGAAACACCATATATTTT
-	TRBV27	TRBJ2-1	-	CASGRDLFPYNEQFF	TGTGCCAGCGGCCGGGACTTGTTCCCCTACAATGAGCAGTTCTTC
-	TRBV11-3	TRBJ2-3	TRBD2	CASSEGRRELPDTQYF	TGTGCCAGCAGCGAAGGTCGGCGGGAGCTCCCAGATACGCAGTATTTT
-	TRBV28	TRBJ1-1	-	CASTTDGGDTEAFF	TGTGCCAGCACCACGGACGGAGGAGACACTGAAGCTTTCTTT
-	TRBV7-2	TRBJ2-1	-	CASSSSPYWAGEQGNEQFF	TGTGCCAGCAGCTCATCGCCGTACTGGGCGGGGGAACAGGGCAATGAGCAGTTCTTC
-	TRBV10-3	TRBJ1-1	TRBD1	CAIRQGVEGSEAFF	TGTGCCATCAGACAGGGGGTCGAAGGGTCTGAAGCTTTCTTT
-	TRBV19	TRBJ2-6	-	CASSIDLGEAGANVLTF	TGTGCCAGTAGTATAGATCTCGGGGAGGCTGGGGCCAACGTCCTGACTTTC
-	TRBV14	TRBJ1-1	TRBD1	CASSDYRGTEAFF	TGTGCCAGCAGTGACTACAGGGGTACTGAAGCTTTCTTT
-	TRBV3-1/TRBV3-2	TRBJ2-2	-	CASSPQGSTGELFF	TGTGCCAGCAGCCCCCAGGGTTCCACCGGGGAGCTGTTTTTT
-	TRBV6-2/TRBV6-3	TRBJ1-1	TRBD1	CASSFGQGDLRSTEAFF	TGTGCCAGCAGTTTCGGACAGGGGGATTTAAGGAGCACTGAAGCTTTCTTT
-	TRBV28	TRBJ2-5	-	CASSLSTGLGTLYQETQYF	TGTGCCAGCAGTCTCTCGACAGGTCTTGGGACCTTGTACCAAGAGACCCAGTACTTC
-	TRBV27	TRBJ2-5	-	CASSRRRQETQYF	TGTGCCAGCAGCCGGCGGAGACAAGAGACCCAGTACTTC
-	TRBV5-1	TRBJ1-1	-	CASSSAAGTYNTEAFF	TGCGCCAGCAGTTCAGCTGCCGGGACATATAACACTGAAGCTTTCTTT
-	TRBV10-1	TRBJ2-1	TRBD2	CASSDSGGAKDEQFF	TGCGCCAGCAGTGACAGCGGGGGGGCCAAGGATGAGCAGTTCTTC
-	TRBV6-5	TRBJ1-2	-	CASRGRAGEYGGYTF	TGTGCCAGCAGAGGAAGAGCAGGGGAATACGGTGGCTACACCTTC
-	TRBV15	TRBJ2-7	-	CATSRDIARGGYEQYF	TGTGCCACCAGCAGAGATATAGCGCGAGGGGGCTACGAGCAGTACTTC
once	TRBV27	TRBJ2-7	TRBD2	CASSTQAGGHEQYF	TGTGCCAGCAGTACCCAAGCGGGAGGGCACGAGCAGTACTTC